The 3 T cell receptor beta chains below come from one sample, sequenced in a study of T cells after yellow fever vaccination. TCRdb analysed the 5' RACE reads with MiXCR anew, one entry per CDR3 protein. The sample lists some 350,000 distinct CDR3 sequences; 4% were seen once. This specimen was PBMCs, taken 5 days after the yellow fever booster vaccination. Every receptor here comes from a man between 18 and 29 years old who received the YFV17D yellow fever vaccine.

This clonotype was seen ten or more times. The chain couples TRBV5-1 to TRBJ2-2, with 11 positions matching TRBD2. Germline V lookup: CDR1 SGHRS, CDR2 YFSETQ. This CDR3 is built from 15 residues. Trimming took 4 bases from V and 4 from J; bases not matched to a gene: 3. This CDR3 is CASSVGLAVTGELFF. The CDR3 region has the DNA TGCGCCAGCAGCGTGGGACTAGCGGTCACCGGGGAGCTGTTTTTT.

This clonotype occurred a few times. V gene TRBV4-2 combines with J gene TRBJ2-4; D ambiguous. The V end lost 0 bases, the J end lost 8 bases, and 8 bases lay between the germline ends. The CDR3 is made up of 13 amino acids. Germline lookup yields CDR1 LGHNA and CDR2 YNFKEQ. The CDR3 region has the DNA TGTGCCAGCAGCCAAGAGGGTTGGGACATTCAGTACTTC. Translation gives CASSQEGWDIQYF.

The table lists this clonotype with a few counts. V gene TRBV3-1 combines with J gene TRBJ2-3, with TRBD2 identical over 7 bases. CDR3 length: 15 residues. Per the germline V gene, CDR1 is LGHDT and CDR2 is YNNKEL (reference sequence). V dropped 5 bases and J dropped 3; count of bases not matched to a gene: 8. The CDR3 DNA is TGTGCCAGCAGCGTAGGCAGCGGGGCTACAGATACGCAGTATTTT. It specifies CASSVGSGATDTQYF.